This T cell receptor beta chain appears in the sequencing data of a study of shared clonotypes between healthy human individuals. Measured with immunoSEQ multiplex PCR; TCRdb has only the in-frame clones, and not every one. The sample has about 560,000 clones; roughly 79% are singletons. Unsorted samples, those not sorted, used approximately 100 million PBMCs for genomic DNA. Comment on this clone: No antigen is known for it.

Study-wide results and limits: The represented genetic and exposure-history diversity was limited by the small number of donors. Among donors, the sharing of clonotypes was expected to be influenced by sequencing depth.

The CDR3 has 16 amino acids. Trimming took 5 bases from V and 7 from J; bases not matched to a gene: 8. Germline V gives CDR1 MDHEN, CDR2 SYDVKM. The sequence was obtained from a woman between 40 and 50 years old in good health. Some clones in this sample may be carry-over from other donors' samples. Input material: PBMCs. This chain uses TRBV28 with TRBJ2-1; 13 bases fit TRBD2. The CDR3 DNA follows: TGTGCCAGCAGTCCGGGACTAGCGGGAATTCAGAATGAGCAGTTCTTC. Amino acid sequence: CASSPGLAGIQNEQFF.